This TCR beta chain was identified during a study of STAT5B mutations in CD4+ large granular lymphocyte leukemia. Findings and caveats of the study: 8/27 top patient clones versus 2/35 control clones were TRBV06-family. Main leukemic clonotypes were patient-specific, but roughly 23% appeared at low frequency elsewhere.

The CDR3 spans 13 residues. The junction had 6 bases not matched to a gene; V was cut back by 6 bases and J by 5 bases. Germline V gene lookup returns CDR1 MNHEY and CDR2 SVGAGI. The assay was run at survey level. TCRdb keeps only in-frame clones here, not all; method: immunoSEQ multiplex PCR. Of roughly 30,000 clones in the sample, approximately 69% were seen once. Comment on this clone: No antigen is known for it. The same CDR3 also results from other DNA sequences found in this sample.

The chain combines TRBV6-5 with TRBJ1-2, with TRBD1 identical over 7 bases. Sequencing was done on a sample of CD4+ T cells from blood buffy coats. This TCR came from a human donor in good health. As DNA, the CDR3 is TGTGCCAGCAGCCAGGACAGGAATTATGGCTACACCTTC. It codes for CASSQDRNYGYTF.